This passage covers 21 T cell receptor beta chains from one sample sequenced in a study of cytomegalovirus exposure and HLA in healthy donors (dated by TCRdb to 2017 to 2019). The library relied on the immunoSEQ multiplex PCR assay. For the multiplex PCR, a mixture combining 60 forward primers for TCR Vbeta segments and 13 reverse primers for TCR Jbeta segments was used. TCRdb stores this immuneACCESS table with in-frame sequences only. Part of the clones is absent; in the studies checked, under half of the shortfall reflects unresolved V genes, and no reason is known for the rest. The sample yields about 130,000 clones; around 80% were counted once. The leading ten clones occupy 4.5% to 5% of the sample. Sample: PBMCs. These receptors were taken from a man in his thirties or forties in good health.

The table lists this clone with a count of one. The identical CDR3 is also encoded by other nucleotide sequences in the sample. The V call is TRBV13, the J call TRBJ2-2; D gene unclear. CDR3 length: 12 amino acids. The V and J ends lost 5 bases and 5 bases respectively, with 6 bases between them. Germline loops: CDR1 PRHDT, CDR2 FYEKMQ (reference sequence). CDR3 sequence: CASSPLTGELFF. The CDR3 DNA reads TGTGCCAGCAGCCCTTTGACCGGGGAGCTGTTTTTT.

V and J are TRBV7-9 and TRBJ2-3; D is unclear. The CDR3 has 15 residues. Trimming took off 6 bases at V and 1 base at J, with 14 bases between the two ends. Germline values: CDR1 SEHNR, CDR2 FQNEAQ (reference sequence). The CDR3 region is CASRSTGSGTDTQYF. Written as DNA, the CDR3 is TGTGCCAGCAGGTCAACGGGTTCAGGCACAGATACGCAGTATTTT.

The chain links TRBV19 to TRBJ1-2; maybe TRBD1 (6 bases). There are 12 residues in the CDR3. Looked up from germline, CDR1 is LNHDA and CDR2 is SQIVND (reference sequence). Between the trimmed V and J ends, which lost 8 bases and 3 bases, there was a span of 10 bases. DNA of the CDR3: TGTGCCAGTCGGGACACCTACTATGGCTACACCTTC. Its protein is CASRDTYYGYTF.

J is TRBJ2-3 and V is TRBV27; TRBD2 is a possible D gene (6 bases). This CDR3 is 13 amino acids long. From germline, CDR1 is MNHEY and CDR2 SMNVEV (reference sequence). Trimming cost V 5 bases and J 5 bases, with 11 bases left between them. CDR3 nucleotide sequence: TGTGCCAGCAGTAAGTGGCGGGAAGATACGCAGTATTTT. This encodes CASSKWREDTQYF.

The rearrangement uses TRBV18 and TRBJ2-7; TRBD2 is a possible D gene (6 bases). Trimming shortened V by 0 bases and J by 3 bases, and 27 bases separated the two germline ends. Germline V lookup: CDR1 KGHSH, CDR2 LQKENI. This CDR3 has 20 amino acids. The CDR3 DNA is TGTGCCAGCTCACCACCAAGTCCACCGCGGGGCTCTAGAGGTCTCTACGAGCAGTACTTC. This sequence encodes CASSPPSPPRGSRGLYEQYF. The variable domain in full, completed from reference TRBV18 and TRBJ2-7, reads NAGVMQNPRHLVRRRGQEARLRCSPMKGHSHVYWYRQLPEEGLKFMVYLQKENIIDESGMPKERFSAEFPKEGPSILRIQQVVRGDSAAYFCASSPPSPPRGSRGLYEQYFGPGTRLTVT.

The V gene is TRBV25-1, the J gene TRBJ2-6; no reliable D call. The CDR3 has 13 residues. CDR1 is MGHDK, CDR2 SYGVNS, per germline. V was pared by 7 bases and J by 0 bases, with 4 bases between. CDR3 residues: CASTNSGANVLTF. The CDR3 bases are TGTGCCAGCACAAACTCTGGGGCCAACGTCCTGACTTTC.

As regards this clone: One end of the junction fails to match germline, which may point to a read error. J is TRBJ2-7 and V is TRBV25-1; 8 bases are a match to TRBD1. Germline V gene lookup returns CDR1 MGHDK and CDR2 SYGVNS. The CDR3 consists of 13 residues. The CDR3 spells CASRETGAKEQHF. Here the CDR3 DNA reads TGTGCCAGCAGGGAGACAGGGGCCAAGGAGCAGCACTTC.

This clone was picked up a small number of times. The chain is built from TRBV6-5 and TRBJ2-4, with D maybe TRBD2 (6 bases). Germline V gene data show CDR1 as MNHEY and CDR2 as SVGAGI. The V end lost 5 bases, the J end lost 0 bases, and 11 bases lay between the germline ends. The CDR3 totals 15 residues. CDR3 region: CASSGTYQAKNIQYF. The CDR3 nucleotides read TGTGCCAGCAGTGGGACTTACCAAGCCAAAAACATTCAGTACTTC.

J is TRBJ1-1 and V is TRBV25-1, with D tentatively TRBD1 (6 bases). The CDR3 has 13 amino acids. Germline V gives CDR1 MGHDK, CDR2 SYGVNS. The germline V and J ends were trimmed by 6 bases and 5 bases, with 13 bases remaining between them. CDR3 residues: CASRQGVGTEAFF. For the CDR3, the DNA is TGTGCCAGCAGACAGGGAGTCGGGACTGAAGCTTTCTTT. Based on the CDR3 plus reference TRBV25-1 and TRBJ1-1, the full variable domain is EADIYQTPRYLVIGTGKKITLECSQTMGHDKMYWYQQDPGMELHLIHYSYGVNSTEKGDLSSESTVSRIRTEHFPLTLESARPSHTSQYLCASRQGVGTEAFFGQGTRLTVV.

The genes are TRBV30 and TRBJ2-5, with 12 positions matching TRBD2. The trim removed 1 base at V and 4 bases at J, leaving 1 base unmatched. The V gene's germline CDR1 is GTSNPN and CDR2 SVGIG (reference sequence). The CDR3 is made up of 14 amino acids. The DNA of the CDR3 is TGTGCCTGGAGTGAACTAGCGGGAGGAGAGACCCAGTACTTC. Encoded protein: CAWSELAGGETQYF.

This rearrangement joins TRBV7-3 to TRBJ1-1; no clear D gene. The CDR3 extends over 13 amino acids. CDR1 is SGHTA and CDR2 is FQGTGA in the germline V gene. V was clipped by 0 bases and J by 5 bases, with 7 bases between them. CDR3 residues: CASSLTPLTEAFF. CDR3 in DNA: TGTGCCAGCAGCTTAACCCCATTGACTGAAGCTTTCTTT. Together with reference TRBV7-3 and TRBJ1-1, the CDR3 gives the full variable domain: GAGVSQTPSNKVTEKGKYVELRCDPISGHTALYWYRQSLGQGPEFLIYFQGTGAADDSGLPNDRFFAVRPEGSVSTLKIQRTERGDSAVYLCASSLTPLTEAFFGQGTRLTVV.

This chain joins TRBV21-1 and TRBJ2-2; the DNA was not used to check the table's D call, TRBD2. TRBV21-1 is a pseudogene segment. This CDR3 comprises 16 residues. CDR3 region: CASREGGEFVTGELFF. The CDR3 DNA sequence: TGTGCCAGCAGGGAGGGGGGGGAGTTCGTCACCGGGGAGCTGTTTTTT.

The chain couples TRBV5-6 to TRBJ2-1; D uncertain. CDR1 is SGHDT and CDR2 is YYEEEE in the germline V gene. The ends were cut back, 4 bases at V and 4 bases at J, with 15 bases in the middle. CDR3 length equals 15 residues. CDR3 DNA: TGTGCCAGCAGCCAGACTGGATACTCTTACAATGAGCAGTTCTTC. This translates into CASSQTGYSYNEQFF. Using reference TRBV5-6 and TRBJ2-1 for the parts outside the CDR3, the full variable domain is DAGVTQSPTHLIKTRGQQVTLRCSPKSGHDTVSWYQQALGQGPQFIFQYYEEEERQRGNFPDRFSGHQFPNYSSELNVNALLLGDSALYLCASSQTGYSYNEQFFGPGTRLTVL.

The chain joins TRBV6-1 to TRBJ2-7, with 7 bases lining up with TRBD2. Germline V lookup: CDR1 MNHNS, CDR2 SASEGT. This CDR3 contains 17 residues. Trimming removed 4 bases from V and 1 base from J; junction bases left unmatched: 13. The CDR3 reads CASSVEFGLAESYEQYF. The CDR3 coding sequence is TGTGCCAGCAGTGTAGAGTTCGGGCTAGCGGAGTCCTACGAGCAGTACTTC.

This clone was observed a handful of times. The chain combines TRBV20-1 with TRBJ2-1; 8 nucleotides align to TRBD2. This CDR3 has 11 amino acids. Germline CDR1 reads DFQATT; CDR2 reads SNEGSKA (reference sequence). J lost 9 bases, V lost 7 bases, and 5 bases had no gene match. The CDR3 coding sequence is TGCAGTGGACAGCGGGAGAGTGAGCAGTTCTTC. It is translated as CSGQRESEQFF.

V gene TRBV4-1 combines with J gene TRBJ1-5, with a possible D match to TRBD1 (5 bases). Trimming left V 2 bases short and J 1 base short, with 15 bases between. CDR3 length: 17 amino acids. Germline CDR1 reads MGHRA; CDR2 reads YSYEKL. Here the CDR3 reads CASSQQDLGVSNQPQHF. CDR3 DNA: TGCGCCAGCAGCCAACAAGATTTAGGGGTAAGCAATCAGCCCCAGCATTTT.

The chain links TRBV6-6 to TRBJ2-7; 8 nucleotides match TRBD2. The V gene's germline CDR1 is MNHNY and CDR2 SVGAGI (reference sequence). The CDR3 covers 15 residues. V lost 2 bases to trimming and J lost 4 bases; unmatched junction nucleotides: 7. DNA of the CDR3: TGTGCCAGCAGTTACCGAGCGGGAGTGGGTTACGAGCAGTACTTC. Its translation: CASSYRAGVGYEQYF.

This clone was counted only a few times. V and J are TRBV25-1 and TRBJ1-4, with TRBD1 identical over 12 bases. Germline trimming cut 5 bases from V and 7 bases from J; bases unmatched to any gene: 5. The CDR3 length is 15 residues. Germline V gives CDR1 MGHDK, CDR2 SYGVNS. Here the CDR3 reads CASSWDRGHGEKLFF. The CDR3 DNA reads as TGTGCCAGCAGTTGGGACAGGGGGCATGGTGAAAAACTGTTTTTT.

The J gene is TRBJ2-7, the V gene TRBV6-5, with TRBD2 matching over 10 bases. Germline CDR1 MNHEY, CDR2 SVGAGI. V dropped 2 bases and J dropped 6; count of bases not matched to a gene: 7. This CDR3 has 15 residues. The CDR3 is CASSYGSGRAREQYF. DNA for the CDR3: TGTGCCAGCAGTTACGGAAGCGGGAGGGCGCGCGAGCAGTACTTC.

In this sample, this clone turned up a few times. This sequence joins TRBV7-9 and TRBJ2-6; D unresolved. The CDR3 spans 17 residues. Germline lookup yields CDR1 SEHNR and CDR2 FQNEAQ (reference sequence). V was shortened by 5 bases and J by 0 bases, with 14 bases between the two germline ends. DNA of the CDR3: TGTGCCAGCAGCCCCCGTACCGTGAGCTCTGGGGCCAACGTCCTGACTTTC. The encoded protein is CASSPRTVSSGANVLTF. Supplemented by reference TRBV7-9 and TRBJ2-6, the full variable domain reads DTGVSQNPRHKITKRGQNVTFRCDPISEHNRLYWYRQTLGQGPEFLTYFQNEAQLEKSRLLSDRFSAERPKGSFSTLEIQRTEQGDSAMYLCASSPRTVSSGANVLTFGAGSRLTVL.

The chain employs TRBV4-3 and TRBJ2-3, with 12 nucleotides matching TRBD2. The V gene's germline CDR1 is LGHNA and CDR2 YSLEER. After removal of 0 bases from V and 1 base from J, the junction contained 8 bases not matched to a gene. The CDR3 runs 19 residues. The CDR3 DNA follows: TGCGCCAGCAGCCAAGATGGACTAGCGGGAACCTTCCGCACAGATACGCAGTATTTT. Encoded protein: CASSQDGLAGTFRTDTQYF.